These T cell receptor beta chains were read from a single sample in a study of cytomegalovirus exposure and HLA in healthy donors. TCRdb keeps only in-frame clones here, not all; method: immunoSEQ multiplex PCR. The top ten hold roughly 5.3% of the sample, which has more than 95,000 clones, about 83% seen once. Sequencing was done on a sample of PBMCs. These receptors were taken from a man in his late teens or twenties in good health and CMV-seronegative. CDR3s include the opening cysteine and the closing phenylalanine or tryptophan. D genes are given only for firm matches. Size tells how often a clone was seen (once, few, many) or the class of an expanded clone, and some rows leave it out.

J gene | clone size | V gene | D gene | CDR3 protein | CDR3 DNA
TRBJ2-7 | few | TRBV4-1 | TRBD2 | CASSPRLASAYEQYF | TGCGCCAGCAGCCCACGACTAGCGTCAGCATACGAGCAGTACTTC
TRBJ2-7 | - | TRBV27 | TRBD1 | CASSPDRVGDYEQYF | TGTGCCAGCAGCCCGGACAGGGTCGGGGACTACGAGCAGTACTTC
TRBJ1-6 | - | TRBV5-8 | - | CASSLTGLRNSPLHF | TGTGCCAGCAGCTTAACGGGACTCAGGAATTCACCCCTCCACTTT
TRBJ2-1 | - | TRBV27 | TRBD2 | CASSLRREKMNEQFF | TGTGCCAGCAGTTTAAGGCGGGAGAAAATGAATGAGCAGTTCTTC
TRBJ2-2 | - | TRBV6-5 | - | CASSLRWNTGELFF | TGTGCCAGCAGTCTCCGGTGGAACACCGGGGAGCTGTTTTTT
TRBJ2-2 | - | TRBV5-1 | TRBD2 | CASSHKSTSGRTGELFF | TGCGCCAGCAGCCACAAAAGTACTAGCGGGAGGACCGGGGAGCTGTTTTTT
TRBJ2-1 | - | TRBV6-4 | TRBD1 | CASSGGTGSSYNEQFF | TGTGCCAGCAGCGGGGGGACAGGGAGCTCCTACAATGAGCAGTTCTTC
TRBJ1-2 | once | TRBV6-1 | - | CATTATGIYGYTF | TGTGCCACCACCGCAACAGGGATCTATGGCTACACCTTC
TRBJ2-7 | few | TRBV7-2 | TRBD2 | CASSWAGGTYEQYF | TGTGCCAGCAGCTGGGCGGGGGGCACCTACGAGCAGTACTTC
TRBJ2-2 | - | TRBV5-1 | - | CASSTGQPNTGELFF | TGCGCCAGCAGCACCGGACAGCCGAACACCGGGGAGCTGTTTTTT
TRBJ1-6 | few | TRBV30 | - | CAWGQRVSPLHF | TGTGCCTGGGGACAGAGGGTTTCACCCCTCCACTTT
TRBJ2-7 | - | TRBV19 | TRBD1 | CASSQGQGGSEQYF | TGTGCCAGTAGTCAGGGACAGGGGGGTTCCGAGCAGTACTTC
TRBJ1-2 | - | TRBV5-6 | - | CASIPSGDYGYTF | TGTGCCAGCATTCCTTCAGGGGACTATGGCTACACCTTC
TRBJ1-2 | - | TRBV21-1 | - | CASSKPRGWDTVNYGYTF | TGTGCCAGCAGCAAACCGCGCGGGTGGGACACGGTCAACTATGGCTACACCTTC
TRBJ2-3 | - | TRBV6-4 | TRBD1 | CASSDGDRATDTQYF | TGTGCCAGCAGTGACGGGGACAGGGCCACAGATACGCAGTATTTT
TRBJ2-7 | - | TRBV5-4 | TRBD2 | CASSLGGLAGLYEQYF | TGTGCCAGCAGCTTGGGGGGACTAGCGGGACTCTACGAGCAGTACTTC
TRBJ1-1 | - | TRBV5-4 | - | CASSLPGNTEAFF | TGTGCCAGCAGCCTCCCAGGGAACACTGAAGCTTTCTTT
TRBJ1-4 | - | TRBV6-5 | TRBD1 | CASGPTGVINEKLFF | TGTGCCAGCGGCCCTACAGGGGTAATTAATGAAAAACTGTTTTTT
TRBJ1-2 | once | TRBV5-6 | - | CASSFSGAHGYTF | TGTGCCAGCAGCTTTTCGGGTGCTCATGGCTACACCTTC
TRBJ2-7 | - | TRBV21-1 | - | CASSYPYEQYF | TGTGCCAGCAGCTATCCCTACGAGCAGTACTTC
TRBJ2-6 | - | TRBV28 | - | CASSFARAGANVLTF | TGTGCCAGCAGTTTTGCGAGGGCTGGGGCCAACGTCCTGACTTTC
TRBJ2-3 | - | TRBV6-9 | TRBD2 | CASRTPGLAGVGTDTQYF | TGTGCCAGCAGGACCCCGGGACTAGCGGGAGTGGGCACAGATACGCAGTATTTT
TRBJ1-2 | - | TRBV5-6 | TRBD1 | CASSLDRGNYGYTF | TGTGCCAGCAGCCTGGACAGGGGCAACTATGGCTACACCTTC
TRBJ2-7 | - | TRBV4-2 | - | CASSQDVQSYEQYF | TGTGCCAGCAGCCAAGATGTGCAGTCCTACGAGCAGTACTTC
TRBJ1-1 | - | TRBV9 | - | CASSVGQGTEAFF | TGTGCCAGCAGCGTAGGGCAGGGAACTGAAGCTTTCTTT
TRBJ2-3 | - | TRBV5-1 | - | CASSLGAGRNTDTQYF | TGCGCCAGCAGCTTGGGCGCCGGGAGAAACACAGATACGCAGTATTTT
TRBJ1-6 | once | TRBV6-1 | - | CASSEGVVNSPLHF | TGTGCCAGCAGTGAAGGCGTAGTCAATTCACCCCTCCACTTT
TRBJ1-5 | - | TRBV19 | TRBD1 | CASSMGTGGDQPQHF | TGTGCCAGTAGTATGGGGACAGGGGGCGATCAGCCCCAGCATTTT
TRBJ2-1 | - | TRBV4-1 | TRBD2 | CASSQDGLGQFF | TGCGCCAGCAGCCAAGATGGACTAGGGCAGTTCTTC
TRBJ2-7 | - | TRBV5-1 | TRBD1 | CASSYIVPGQSSSYEQYF | TGCGCCAGCAGCTATATAGTTCCGGGACAGTCCTCCTCCTACGAGCAGTACTTC
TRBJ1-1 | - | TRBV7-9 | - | CASSLSRLEAFF | TGTGCCAGCAGCTTATCCAGACTCGAAGCTTTCTTT